A single T cell receptor beta chain is shown here with its context. V was pared by 6 bases and J by 5 bases, with 21 bases of the junction left unmatched. This CDR3 spans 19 amino acids. Germline V lookup: CDR1 MNHEY, CDR2 SMNVEV (reference sequence). The data stem from a study of blood T cell repertoires in COVID-19. Assay used: immunoSEQ multiplex PCR; TCRdb lists only in-frame clones, some missing. This table holds approximately 300,000 clones, almost 90% found once. Sequencing was carried out using peripheral blood. The chain combines TRBV27 with TRBJ2-2; 7 nucleotides line up with TRBD2. This TCR was sampled from a woman between 25 and 40 years old with COVID-19, enrolled during active disease. CDR3 DNA sequence: TGTGCCAGCAGCACCCGGGGAGGGGTAGCGGAGCTGAGGACCGGGGAGCTGTTTTTT. Its protein is CASSTRGGVAELRTGELFF.